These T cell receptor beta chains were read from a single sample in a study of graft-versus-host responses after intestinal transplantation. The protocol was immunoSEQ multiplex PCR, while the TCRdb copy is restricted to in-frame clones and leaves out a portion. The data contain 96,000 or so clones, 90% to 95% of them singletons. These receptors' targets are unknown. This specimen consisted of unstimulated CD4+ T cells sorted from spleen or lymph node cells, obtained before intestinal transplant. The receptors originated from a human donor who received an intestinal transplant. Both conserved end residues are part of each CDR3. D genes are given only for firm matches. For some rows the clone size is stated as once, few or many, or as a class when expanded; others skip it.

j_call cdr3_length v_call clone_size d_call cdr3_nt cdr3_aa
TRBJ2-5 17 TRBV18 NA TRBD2 TGTGCCAGCTCACGGACTAGCGGGAGAGGTTCTTTGGAGACCCAGTACTTC CASSRTSGRGSLETQYF
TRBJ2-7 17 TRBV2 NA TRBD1 TGTGCCAGCAGTCAAACCCGGGACAGGGGGCGAGTAGGCGAGCAGTACTTC CASSQTRDRGRVGEQYF
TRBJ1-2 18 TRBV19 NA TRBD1 TGTGCCAGTTTTTTCTCCTACTCCGGGACAGGGCCCGCTGGTGGCTACACCTTC CASFFSYSGTGPAGGYTF
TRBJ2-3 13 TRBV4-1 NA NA TGCGCCAGCAGCCACCCGACTAGGGCTACGCAGTATTTT CASSHPTRATQYF
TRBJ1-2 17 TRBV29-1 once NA TGCAGCGTTGAAGATCCCCGGCAGGGCCGATCTAACTATGGCTACACCTTC CSVEDPRQGRSNYGYTF
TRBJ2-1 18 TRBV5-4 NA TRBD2 TGTGCCAGCAGCTTGGCTAGGACTAGCGGCCTCTCCTACAATGAGCAGTTCTTC CASSLARTSGLSYNEQFF
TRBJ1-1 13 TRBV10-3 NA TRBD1 TGTGCCATCAGTGAACAGGGGGTGGGTGAAGCTTTCTTT CAISEQGVGEAFF
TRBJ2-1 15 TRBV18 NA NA TGTGCCAGCTCACCACCGGACTTCTCCTACAATGAGCAGTTCTTC CASSPPDFSYNEQFF
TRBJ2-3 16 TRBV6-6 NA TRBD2 TGTGCCAGCAGTTACACTAGCGGGAGGGCCACAGATACGCAGTATTTT CASSYTSGRATDTQYF
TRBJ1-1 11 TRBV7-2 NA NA TGTGCCAGCAGCCGTAGTACTGAAGCTTTCTTT CASSRSTEAFF
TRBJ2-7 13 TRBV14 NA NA TGTGCCAGCAGCGTAGCCATAAGGGGCGAGCAGTACTTC CASSVAIRGEQYF
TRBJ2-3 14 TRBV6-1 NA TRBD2 TGTGCCACCCGACGGGGGGAGAGCACAGATACGCAGTATTTT CATRRGESTDTQYF
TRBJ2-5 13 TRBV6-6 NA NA TGTGCCAGCAGATGGCGGGGTGGAGAGACCCAGTACTTC CASRWRGGETQYF
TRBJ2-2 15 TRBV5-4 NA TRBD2 TGTGCCAGCAGCATCAGCGGGAGAGAAGCCGGGGAGCTGTTTTTT CASSISGREAGELFF
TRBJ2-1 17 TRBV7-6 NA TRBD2 TGTGCCAGCAGCTTAGTATTCGGCGGGAGGGCCAGGAATGAGCAGTTCTTC CASSLVFGGRARNEQFF
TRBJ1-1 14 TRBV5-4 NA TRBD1 TGTGCCAGCAGCCGACAGGGACCGAACACTGAAGCTTTCTTT CASSRQGPNTEAFF
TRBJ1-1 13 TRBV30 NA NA TGTGCCTGGAGTAGGCGGTTGAACACTGAAGCTTTCTTT CAWSRRLNTEAFF
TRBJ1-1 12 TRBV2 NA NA TGTGCCAGCAGTGCGGGGGTTACTGAAGCTTTCTTT CASSAGVTEAFF
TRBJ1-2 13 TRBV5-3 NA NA TGTGCCACATTAGGGAGGTACGGCTATGGCTACACCTTC CATLGRYGYGYTF
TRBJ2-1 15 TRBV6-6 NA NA TGTGCCAGCAGTTTGGCGGGAAACTCCTACAATGAGCAGTTCTTC CASSLAGNSYNEQFF
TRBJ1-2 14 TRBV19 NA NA TGTGCCAGTAGTCAGACAGGTTTTGACTATGGCTACACCTTC CASSQTGFDYGYTF
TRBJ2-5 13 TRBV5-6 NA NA TGTGCCAGCGGGGCGGCGTACCAAGAGACCCAGTACTTC CASGAAYQETQYF
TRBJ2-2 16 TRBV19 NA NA TGTGCCAGTAGGCCAGGGGAGCGGGATTCACCCGGGGAGCTGTTTTTT CASRPGERDSPGELFF
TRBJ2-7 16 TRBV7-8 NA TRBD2 TGTGCCAGCAGACCAGGTCATACTAGCGGTGGGTACGAGCAGTACTTC CASRPGHTSGGYEQYF
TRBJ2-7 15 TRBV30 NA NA TGTGCCTGGAGCAGTCCCCCCAGGGGTAGGTACGAGCAGTACTTC CAWSSPPRGRYEQYF
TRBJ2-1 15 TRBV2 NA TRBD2 TGTGCCGGGTTGGGACTAGCGGGGGGACGGAATGAGCAGTTCTTC CAGLGLAGGRNEQFF
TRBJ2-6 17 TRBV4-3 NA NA TGCGCCAGCAGCCAAAACGTCCGCAGTACTGGGGCCAACGTCCTGACTTTC CASSQNVRSTGANVLTF
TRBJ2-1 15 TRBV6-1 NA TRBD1 TGTGCCAGCAGTGACCGGGACAGGTTAGATGATGAGCAGTTCTTC CASSDRDRLDDEQFF
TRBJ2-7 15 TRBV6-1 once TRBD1 TGTGCCAGCATTAGCCGGGACAGGGACATGTACGAGCAGTACTTC CASISRDRDMYEQYF
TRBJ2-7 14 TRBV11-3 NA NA TGTGCCAGCAGCTTAGCGGCGGGGTACTACGAGCAGTACTTC CASSLAAGYYEQYF
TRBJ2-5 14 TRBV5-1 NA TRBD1 TGCGCCAGCAGCTTCCAGGGGACAGCGGAGACCCAGTACTTC CASSFQGTAETQYF
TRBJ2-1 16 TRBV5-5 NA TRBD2 TGTGCCAGCAGCTTCGATCCGGGACTAGGGGCCAATGAGCAGTTCTTC CASSFDPGLGANEQFF
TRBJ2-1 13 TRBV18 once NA TGTGCCAGCTCACCATCCCAGGGCAATGAGCAGTTCTTC CASSPSQGNEQFF
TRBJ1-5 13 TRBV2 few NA TGTGCCAGCAGTCGCCAGGGATATCAGCCCCAGCATTTT CASSRQGYQPQHF
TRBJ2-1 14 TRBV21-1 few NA TGTGCCAGCAGCAAAAGGCGGGCCTACAATGAGCAGTTCTTC CASSKRRAYNEQFF
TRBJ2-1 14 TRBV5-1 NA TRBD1 TGCGCCAGCAGTCAGGGGGCCCCCTACAATGAGCAGTTCTTC CASSQGAPYNEQFF
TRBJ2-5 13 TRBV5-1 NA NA TGCGCCAGCAACTCCGGGGAACAAGAGACCCAGTACTTC CASNSGEQETQYF
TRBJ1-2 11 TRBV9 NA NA TGTGCCAGCAGTAGACAGAATGGCTACACCTTC CASSRQNGYTF
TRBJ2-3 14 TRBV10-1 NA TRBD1 TGCGCCAGCAGTGAAACCAGGGGGCCAGATACGCAGTATTTT CASSETRGPDTQYF
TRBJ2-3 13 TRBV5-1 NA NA TGCGCCAGCAGCTTGGGTAGCGCAGATACGCAGTATTTT CASSLGSADTQYF
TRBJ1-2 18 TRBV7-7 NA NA TGTGCCAGCATAATGGATGGGACGGGGGAGAGTAAGGACTATGGCTACACCTTC CASIMDGTGESKDYGYTF
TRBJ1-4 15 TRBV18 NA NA TGTGCCAGCTCACCACCGATAGAAACTCACCTCAAACTGTTTTTT CASSPPIETHLKLFF
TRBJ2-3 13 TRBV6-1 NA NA TGTGCCAGCAGTCCACAGGGCTCAGATACGCAGTATTTT CASSPQGSDTQYF
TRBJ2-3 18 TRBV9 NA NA TGTGCCAGCAGCCCCAGGGGAATAAGGACAGCCGACACAGATACGCAGTATTTT CASSPRGIRTADTDTQYF
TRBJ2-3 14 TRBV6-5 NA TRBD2 TGTGCCAGCAGGGGGACTAGCGGGACAGATACGCAGTATTTT CASRGTSGTDTQYF
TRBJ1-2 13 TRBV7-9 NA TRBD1 TGTGCCAGCAGGACAGGGCAGGACTATGGCTACACCTTC CASRTGQDYGYTF
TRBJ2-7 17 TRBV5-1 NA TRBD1 TGCGCCAGCAGCTTGGTCGCCGGGACAGGGGCCCACTACGAGCAGTACTTC CASSLVAGTGAHYEQYF
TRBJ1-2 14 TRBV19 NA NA TGTGCCAGTAACCCCAACAGGGATCCCTATGGCTACACCTTC CASNPNRDPYGYTF
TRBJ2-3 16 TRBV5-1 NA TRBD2 TGCGCCAGCAGCTGGACTAGCGGGACTAGCACAGATACGCAGTATTTT CASSWTSGTSTDTQYF
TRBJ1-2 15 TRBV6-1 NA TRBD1 TGTGCCAGCAGTGAACTTGACAGGGGCTGGGGTGGCTACACCTTC CASSELDRGWGGYTF
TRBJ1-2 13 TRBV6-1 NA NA TGTGCCAGCAGTTTGACAGGATTCTATGGCTACACCTTC CASSLTGFYGYTF
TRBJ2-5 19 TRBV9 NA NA TGTGCCAGCAGCGTAAATGACATAGGGGTGGGGCAGGGGCAAGAGACCCAGTACTTC CASSVNDIGVGQGQETQYF
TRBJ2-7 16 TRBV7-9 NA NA TGTGCCAGCAGCTTGGGACTCAGCCTCCGTTACTACGAGCAGTACTTC CASSLGLSLRYYEQYF
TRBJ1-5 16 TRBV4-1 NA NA TGCGCCAGCAGCCAAGATGAGTCTCAACGTAATCAGCCCCAGCATTTT CASSQDESQRNQPQHF